This T cell receptor (beta chain) appears in the sequencing data of a study of neurological immune-mediated disorders. Documented time point: longitudinal time-point 3. The cDNA was generated through 5'RACE incorporating 10-nucleotide random UMIs. The authors obtained over 180 million TCR-beta sequences from 15-18 subjects per sequencing run. TCRdb recomputed calls from the 5' RACE reads with MiXCR, one row per CDR3 protein. The profile shows over 90,000 distinct CDR3 sequences, roughly 10% of them singletons. As to this clonotype: This sequence may be a read error, since a much larger clone differs from it by one base.

The V end lost 3 bases, the J end lost 6 bases, and 12 bases lay between the germline ends. Germline lookup yields CDR1 SGHTA and CDR2 FQGTGA. The CDR3 spans 14 residues. This chain uses TRBV7-3 with TRBJ2-1, with D unresolved. The sequenced sample consisted of PBMCs. The origin of this receptor is a female donor with HTLV-1-associated myelopathy (HAM/TSP). CDR3 sequence: CASSLDQNFNEQFF. The CDR3 DNA reads TGTGCCAGCAGCTTGGACCAGAACTTCAATGAGCAGTTCTTC.